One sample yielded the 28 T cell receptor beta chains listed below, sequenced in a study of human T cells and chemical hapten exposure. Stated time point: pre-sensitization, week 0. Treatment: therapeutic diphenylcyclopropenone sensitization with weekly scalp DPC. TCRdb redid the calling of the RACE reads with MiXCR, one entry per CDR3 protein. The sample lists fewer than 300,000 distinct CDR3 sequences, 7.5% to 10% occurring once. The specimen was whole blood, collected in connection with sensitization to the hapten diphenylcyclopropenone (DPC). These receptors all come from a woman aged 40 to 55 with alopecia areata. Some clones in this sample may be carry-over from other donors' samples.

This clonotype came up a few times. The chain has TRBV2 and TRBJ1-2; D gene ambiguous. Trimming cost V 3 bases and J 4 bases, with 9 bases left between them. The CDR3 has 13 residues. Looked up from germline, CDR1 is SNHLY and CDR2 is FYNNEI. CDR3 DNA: TGTGCCAGCAGTGAGTCAAGCCCCTATGGCTACACCTTC. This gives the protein CASSESSPYGYTF. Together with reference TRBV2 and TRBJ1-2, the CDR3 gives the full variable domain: EPEVTQTPSHQVTQMGQEVILRCVPISNHLYFYWYRQILGQKVEFLVSFYNNEISEKSEIFDDQFSVERPDGSNFTLKIRSTKLEDSAMYFCASSESSPYGYTFGSGTRLTVV.

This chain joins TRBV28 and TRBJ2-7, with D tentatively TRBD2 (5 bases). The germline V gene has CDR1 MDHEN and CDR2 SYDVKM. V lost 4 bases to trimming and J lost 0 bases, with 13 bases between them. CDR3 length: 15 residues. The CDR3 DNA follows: TGTGCCAGCAGTTCACCGGACTTCAGCTCCTACGAGCAGTACTTC. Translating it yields CASSSPDFSSYEQYF.

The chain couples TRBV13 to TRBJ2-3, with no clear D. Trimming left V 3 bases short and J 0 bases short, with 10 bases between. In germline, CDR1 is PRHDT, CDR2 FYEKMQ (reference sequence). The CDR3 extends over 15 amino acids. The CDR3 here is CASSFLGSSTDTQYF. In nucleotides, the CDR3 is TGTGCCAGCAGCTTTCTCGGGTCTAGCACAGATACGCAGTATTTT.

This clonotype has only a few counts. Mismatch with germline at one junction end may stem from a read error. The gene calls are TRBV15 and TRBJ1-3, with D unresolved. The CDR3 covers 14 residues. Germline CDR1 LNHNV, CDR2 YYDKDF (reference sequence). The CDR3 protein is CATSRDQGSAKLDF. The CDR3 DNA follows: TGTGCCACCAGCAGAGATCAAGGTTCGGCTAAACTGGATTTT. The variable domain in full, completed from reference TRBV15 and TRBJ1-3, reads DAMVIQNPRYQVTQFGKPVTLSCSQTLNHNVMYWYQQKSSQAPKLLFHYYDKDFNNEADTPDNFQSRRPNTSFCFLDIRSPGLGDTAMYLCATSRDQGSAKLDFGEGSWLTVV.

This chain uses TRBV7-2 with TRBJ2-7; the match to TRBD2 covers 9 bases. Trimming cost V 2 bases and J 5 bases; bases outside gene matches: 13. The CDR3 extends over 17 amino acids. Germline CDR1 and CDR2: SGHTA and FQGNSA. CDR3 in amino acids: CASSLLAGAGFVNEQYF. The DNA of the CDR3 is TGTGCCAGCAGCTTATTAGCGGGAGCCGGGTTCGTCAACGAGCAGTACTTC.

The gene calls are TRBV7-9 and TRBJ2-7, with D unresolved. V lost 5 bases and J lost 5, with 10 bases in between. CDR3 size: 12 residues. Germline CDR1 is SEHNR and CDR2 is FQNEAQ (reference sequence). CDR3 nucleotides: TGTGCCAGCAGCCTCCCTGGGAACGAGCAGTACTTC. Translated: CASSLPGNEQYF. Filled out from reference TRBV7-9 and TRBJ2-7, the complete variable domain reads DTGVSQNPRHKITKRGQNVTFRCDPISEHNRLYWYRQTLGQGPEFLTYFQNEAQLEKSRLLSDRFSAERPKGSFSTLEIQRTEQGDSAMYLCASSLPGNEQYFGPGTRLTVT.

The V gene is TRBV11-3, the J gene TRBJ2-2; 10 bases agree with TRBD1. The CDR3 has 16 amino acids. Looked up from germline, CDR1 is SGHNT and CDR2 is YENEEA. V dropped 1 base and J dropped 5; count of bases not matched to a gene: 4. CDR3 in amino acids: CASSLVEGQGTGELFF. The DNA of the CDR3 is TGTGCCAGCAGCTTAGTCGAGGGACAGGGGACCGGGGAGCTGTTTTTT.

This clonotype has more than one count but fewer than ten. The CDR3 reads CASSLTAGQGSGYTF. CDR3 bases: TGTGCCAGCAGCTTAACTGCGGGACAGGGGTCTGGCTACACCTTC. The V call is TRBV7-9, the J call TRBJ1-2, with 10 positions matching TRBD1. Germline CDR1 is SEHNR and CDR2 is FQNEAQ (reference sequence). The CDR3 runs to 15 residues. With V trimmed by 2 bases and J by 7 bases, 7 bases remained unmatched.

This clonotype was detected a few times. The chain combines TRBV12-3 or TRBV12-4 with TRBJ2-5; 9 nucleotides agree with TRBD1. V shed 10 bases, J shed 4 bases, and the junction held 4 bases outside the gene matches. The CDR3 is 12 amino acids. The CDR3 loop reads CANRGLGETQYF. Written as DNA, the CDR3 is TGTGCCAACAGGGGGCTGGGAGAGACCCAGTACTTC.

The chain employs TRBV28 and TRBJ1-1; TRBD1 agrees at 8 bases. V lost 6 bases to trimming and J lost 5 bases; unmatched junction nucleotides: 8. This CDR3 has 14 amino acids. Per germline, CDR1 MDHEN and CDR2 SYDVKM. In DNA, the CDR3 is TGTGCCAGCAGACCAGGGGGCGCGGGGACTGAAGCTTTCTTT. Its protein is CASRPGGAGTEAFF.

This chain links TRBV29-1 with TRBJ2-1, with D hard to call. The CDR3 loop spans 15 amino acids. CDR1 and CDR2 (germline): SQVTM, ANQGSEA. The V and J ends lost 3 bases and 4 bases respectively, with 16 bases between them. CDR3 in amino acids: CSVDGTKPLYNEQFF. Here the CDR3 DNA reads TGCAGCGTTGATGGAACAAAGCCTTTATACAATGAGCAGTTCTTC.

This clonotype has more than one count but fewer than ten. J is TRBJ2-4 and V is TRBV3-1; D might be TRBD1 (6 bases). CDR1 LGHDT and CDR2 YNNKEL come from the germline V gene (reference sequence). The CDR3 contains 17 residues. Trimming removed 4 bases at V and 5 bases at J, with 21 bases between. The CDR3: CASSPTPGQNPENIQYF. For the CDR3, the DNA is TGTGCCAGCAGCCCTACGCCCGGACAGAATCCCGAAAACATTCAGTACTTC.

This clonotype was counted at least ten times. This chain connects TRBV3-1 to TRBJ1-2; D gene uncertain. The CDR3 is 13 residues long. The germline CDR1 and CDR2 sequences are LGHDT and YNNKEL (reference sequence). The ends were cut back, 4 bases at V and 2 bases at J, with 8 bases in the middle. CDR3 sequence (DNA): TGTGCCAGCAGCCGGCGGTTGAACTATGGCTACACCTTC. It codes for CASSRRLNYGYTF.

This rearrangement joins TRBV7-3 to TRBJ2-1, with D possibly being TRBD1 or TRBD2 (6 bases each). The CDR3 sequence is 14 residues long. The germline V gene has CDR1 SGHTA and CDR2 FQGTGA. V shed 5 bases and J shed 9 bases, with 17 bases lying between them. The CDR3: CASSPNGGQGEQFF. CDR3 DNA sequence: TGTGCCAGCAGCCCCAATGGGGGGCAGGGTGAGCAGTTCTTC.

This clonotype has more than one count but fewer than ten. The CDR3 DNA is TGTGCCAGCTCACCGCGCGGGGAATCGACTTCACCCCTCCACTTT. Translation: CASSPRGESTSPLHF. The rearrangement joins TRBV18 to TRBJ1-6; no reliable D call. V was trimmed by 3 bases and J by 9 bases, leaving 15 bases between them. This CDR3 has 15 residues. The germline CDR1 and CDR2 sequences are KGHSH and LQKENI.

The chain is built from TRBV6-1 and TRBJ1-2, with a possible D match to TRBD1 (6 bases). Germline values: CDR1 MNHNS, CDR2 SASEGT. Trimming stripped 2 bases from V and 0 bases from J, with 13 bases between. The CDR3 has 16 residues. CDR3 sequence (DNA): TGTGCCAGCAGTGAACGGGGGGCTCCAGCTAACTATGGCTACACCTTC. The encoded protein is CASSERGAPANYGYTF.

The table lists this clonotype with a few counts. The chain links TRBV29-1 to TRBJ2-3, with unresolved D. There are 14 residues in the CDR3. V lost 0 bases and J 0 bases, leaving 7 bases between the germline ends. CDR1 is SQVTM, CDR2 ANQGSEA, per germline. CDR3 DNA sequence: TGCAGCGTTGAAGATGGCGTGAGCACAGATACGCAGTATTTT. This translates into CSVEDGVSTDTQYF.

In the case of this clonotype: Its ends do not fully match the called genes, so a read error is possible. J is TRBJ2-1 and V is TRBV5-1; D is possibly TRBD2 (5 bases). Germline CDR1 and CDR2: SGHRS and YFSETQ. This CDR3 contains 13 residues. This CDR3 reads CAGSLSMDYEQFF. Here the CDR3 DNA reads TGCGCCGGCAGCCTATCCATGGACTATGAGCAGTTCTTC.

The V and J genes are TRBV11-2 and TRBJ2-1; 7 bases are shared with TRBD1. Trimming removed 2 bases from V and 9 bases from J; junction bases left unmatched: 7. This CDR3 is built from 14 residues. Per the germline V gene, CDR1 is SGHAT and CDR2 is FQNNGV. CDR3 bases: TGTGCCAGCAGCTTAACGACAGGGCGCACTGAGCAGTTCTTC. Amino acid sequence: CASSLTTGRTEQFF.

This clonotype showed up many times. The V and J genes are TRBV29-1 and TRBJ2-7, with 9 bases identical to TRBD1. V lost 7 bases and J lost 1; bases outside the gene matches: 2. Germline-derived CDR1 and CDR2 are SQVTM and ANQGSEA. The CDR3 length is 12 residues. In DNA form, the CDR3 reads TGCAGCGCTGGGACAGGGTCCTACGAGCAGTACTTC. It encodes CSAGTGSYEQYF.

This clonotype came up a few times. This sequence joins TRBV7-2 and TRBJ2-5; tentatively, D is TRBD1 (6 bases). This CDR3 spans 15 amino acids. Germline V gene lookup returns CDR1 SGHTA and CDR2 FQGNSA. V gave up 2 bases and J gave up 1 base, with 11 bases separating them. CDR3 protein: CASSLIRGPQETQYF. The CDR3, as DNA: TGTGCCAGCAGCTTAATCAGGGGCCCCCAAGAGACCCAGTACTTC. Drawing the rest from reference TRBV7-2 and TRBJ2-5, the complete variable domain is GAGVSQSPSNKVTEKGKDVELRCDPISGHTALYWYRQSLGQGLEFLIYFQGNSAPDKSGLPSDRFSAERTGGSVSTLTIQRTQQEDSAVYLCASSLIRGPQETQYFGPGTRLLVL.

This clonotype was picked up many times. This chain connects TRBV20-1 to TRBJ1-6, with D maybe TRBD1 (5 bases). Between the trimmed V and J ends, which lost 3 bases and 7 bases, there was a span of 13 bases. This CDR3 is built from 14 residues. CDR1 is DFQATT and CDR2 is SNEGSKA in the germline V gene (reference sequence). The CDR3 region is CSASLMGDNSPLHF. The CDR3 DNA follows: TGCAGTGCTAGTCTGATGGGGGACAATTCACCCCTCCACTTT.

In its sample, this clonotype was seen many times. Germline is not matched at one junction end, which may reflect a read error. This CDR3 is CASSYSLAARLF. The CDR3 DNA sequence: TGTGCCAGCAGTTACTCACTAGCGGCAAGGCTCTTC. V gene TRBV6-2 or TRBV6-3 combines with J gene TRBJ2-1; 8 bases line up with TRBD2. The CDR3 consists of 12 residues. Germline assignment: CDR1 MNHEY and CDR2 SVGEGT.

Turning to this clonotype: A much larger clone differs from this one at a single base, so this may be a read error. This CDR3 reads CASSSLAGGAYEQYF. CDR3 coding DNA: TGCGCCAGCAGCTCCTTGGCGGGAGGGGCCTACGAGCAGTACTTC. J is TRBJ2-7 and V is TRBV5-1, with 9 bases that match TRBD2. Germline V gene lookup returns CDR1 SGHRS and CDR2 YFSETQ. Trimming at V came to 3 bases and at J to 2 bases, leaving 6 bases not matched to a gene. The CDR3 sequence is 15 residues long.

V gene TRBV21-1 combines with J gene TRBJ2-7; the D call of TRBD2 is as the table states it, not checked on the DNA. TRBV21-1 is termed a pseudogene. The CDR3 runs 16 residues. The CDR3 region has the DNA TGTGCCAGCAGCAAAGTCAGCGGGAGGGTATCCTACGAGCAGTACTTC. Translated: CASSKVSGRVSYEQYF.

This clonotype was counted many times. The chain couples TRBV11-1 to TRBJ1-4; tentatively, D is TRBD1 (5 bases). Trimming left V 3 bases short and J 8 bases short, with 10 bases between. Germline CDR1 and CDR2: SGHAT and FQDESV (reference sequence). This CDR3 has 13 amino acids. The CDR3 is CASSFQGREKLFF. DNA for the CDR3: TGTGCCAGCAGCTTCCAGGGACGGGAAAAACTGTTTTTT.

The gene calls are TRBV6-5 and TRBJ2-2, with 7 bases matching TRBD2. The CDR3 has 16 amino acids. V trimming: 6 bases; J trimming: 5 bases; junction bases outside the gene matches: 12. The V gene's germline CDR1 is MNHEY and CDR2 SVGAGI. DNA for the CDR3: TGTGCCAGCAGCCCCGGACTAGGCGGGAAGACCGGGGAGCTGTTTTTT. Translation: CASSPGLGGKTGELFF.

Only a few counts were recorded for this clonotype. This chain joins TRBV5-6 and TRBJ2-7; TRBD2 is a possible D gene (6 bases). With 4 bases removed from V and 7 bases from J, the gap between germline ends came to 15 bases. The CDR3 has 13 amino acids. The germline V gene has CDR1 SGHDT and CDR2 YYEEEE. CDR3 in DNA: TGTGCCAGCAGCCCCTGGGCCGCGGGGGAGCAGTACTTC. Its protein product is CASSPWAAGEQYF.